Below, one TCR beta chain is given with its context. V was pared by 2 bases and J by 0 bases, with 7 bases of the junction left unmatched. Germline-derived CDR1 and CDR2 are SGHRS and YFSETQ. The CDR3 sequence is 18 residues long. This sample was taken from a study of OX40 agonist ivuxolimab in advanced cancers. The wider study: At doses from 0.01 to 10 mg/kg, patients were given intravenous ivuxolimab every 2 weeks. Three patients showed partial responses: one hepatocellular carcinoma and two cutaneous melanoma cases.

TCRdb's copy holds only in-frame clones and misses some; the assay was immunoSEQ multiplex PCR. In the table there are 40,000 to 45,000 clones, around 80% of which are singletons. Sample: CD4+ or CD8+ T cells sorted from blood, taken in a trial of the OX40 agonist ivuxolimab. This clonotype was sampled from an adult with an advanced solid tumor such as melanoma, head and neck, liver or kidney cancer. The chain employs TRBV5-1 and TRBJ2-6; TRBD1 matches at 8 bases. CDR3 sequence (DNA): TGCGCCAGCAGCTTTCAGGGACAGGCTAGCTCTGGGGCCAACGTCCTGACTTTC. Residues: CASSFQGQASSGANVLTF.